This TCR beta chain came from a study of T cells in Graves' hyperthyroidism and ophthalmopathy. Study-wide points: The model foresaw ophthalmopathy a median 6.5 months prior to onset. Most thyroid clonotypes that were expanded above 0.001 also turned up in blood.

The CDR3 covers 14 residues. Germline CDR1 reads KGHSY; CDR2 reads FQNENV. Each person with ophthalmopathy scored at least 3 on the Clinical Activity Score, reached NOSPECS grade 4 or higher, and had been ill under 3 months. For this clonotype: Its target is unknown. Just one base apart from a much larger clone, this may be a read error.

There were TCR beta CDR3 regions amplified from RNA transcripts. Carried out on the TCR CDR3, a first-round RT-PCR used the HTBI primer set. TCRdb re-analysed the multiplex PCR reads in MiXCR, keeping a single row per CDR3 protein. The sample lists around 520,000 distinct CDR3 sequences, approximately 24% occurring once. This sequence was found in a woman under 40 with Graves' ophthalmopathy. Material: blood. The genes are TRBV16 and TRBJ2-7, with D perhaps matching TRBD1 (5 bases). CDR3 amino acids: CGSSQTSDSYEQYF. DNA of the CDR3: TGTGGCAGCAGCCAGACCTCAGACAGCTACGAGCAGTACTTC.